The 19 T cell receptor beta chains below come from one sample, sequenced in a study of T cell responses to AZD1222 COVID-19 vaccine. Only in-frame clones appear in the TCRdb table, and some are missing; sequencing was by immunoSEQ multiplex PCR. The table has more than 60,000 clones, 70% to 85% seen once. The sequenced sample was peripheral blood, obtained on day 0 of AZD1222 vaccination. These TCRs come from an adult in good health.

This clone was observed once. The CDR3 bases are TGTGCCAGCAGCTCATACGGACAGGGGTCGGCCAAAAACATTCAGTACTTC. Amino acid sequence: CASSSYGQGSAKNIQYF. This chain uses TRBV7-9 with TRBJ2-4, with TRBD1 identical over 9 bases. This CDR3 comprises 17 residues. V lost 4 bases, J lost 1 base, and 8 bases stayed unmatched. Germline values: CDR1 SEHNR, CDR2 FQNEAQ (reference sequence).

The chain has TRBV15 and TRBJ2-7, with D uncertain. Trimming shortened V by 3 bases and J by 4 bases, and 13 bases separated the two germline ends. The CDR3 is made up of 14 amino acids. Germline V gene sequence: CDR1 LNHNV, CDR2 YYDKDF (reference sequence). The CDR3, as DNA: TGTGCCACCAGCAGGGATCCGGGCTATTACGAGCAGTACTTC. Translated, it gives CATSRDPGYYEQYF. Drawing the rest from reference TRBV15 and TRBJ2-7, the complete variable domain is DAMVIQNPRYQVTQFGKPVTLSCSQTLNHNVMYWYQQKSSQAPKLLFHYYDKDFNNEADTPDNFQSRRPNTSFCFLDIRSPGLGDTAMYLCATSRDPGYYEQYFGPGTRLTVT.

This clone was picked up one time. The chain carries TRBV30 and TRBJ1-1; 7 bases map to TRBD1. V lost 2 bases to trimming and J lost 7 bases; unmatched junction nucleotides: 4. The CDR3 is 12 residues long. Germline CDR1 and CDR2: GTSNPN and SVGIG (reference sequence). The chain's CDR3 is CAWSTGTDEAFF. As DNA, the CDR3 is TGTGCCTGGAGTACAGGGACAGATGAAGCTTTCTTT.

The chain combines TRBV6-2 or TRBV6-3 with TRBJ1-3, with 8 bases matching TRBD1. This CDR3 is built from 16 residues. The germline gives CDR1 MNHEY, CDR2 SVGEGT. V was clipped by 2 bases and J by 1 base; unmatched bases: 4. The chain's CDR3 is CASSYRTGPSGNTIYF. The CDR3 DNA is TGTGCCAGCAGTTACAGGACAGGGCCATCTGGAAACACCATATATTTT.

This clone was observed a single time. V gene TRBV30 combines with J gene TRBJ2-1; possible D gene TRBD2, 5 bases. This CDR3 is built from 12 residues. The germline V gene encodes CDR1 GTSNPN and CDR2 SVGIG (reference sequence). V dropped 3 bases and J dropped 4 bases, with 7 bases sitting between them. The DNA for the CDR3 is TGTGCCTGGAGCGGGATTTACAATGAGCAGTTCTTC. Protein product: CAWSGIYNEQFF.

In this sample, this clone turned up a few times. V gene TRBV18 combines with J gene TRBJ1-2, with 8 bases identical to TRBD1. The CDR3 contains 15 residues. Germline CDR1 is KGHSH and CDR2 is LQKENI. V lost 3 bases, J lost 1 base, and 4 bases stayed unmatched. This chain's CDR3 is CASSPGQGLNYGYTF. In nucleotides, the CDR3 is TGTGCCAGCTCACCCGGACAGGGACTTAACTATGGCTACACCTTC.

The chain links TRBV6-2 or TRBV6-3 to TRBJ2-1; D could derive from TRBD1 or TRBD2 (6 bases each). V was shortened by 6 bases and J by 5 bases, with 17 bases between the two germline ends. Germline CDR1 MNHEY, CDR2 SVGEGT. CDR3 length: 15 amino acids. In DNA, the CDR3 is TGTGCCAGCAGCGGGGGCGGACGCCTCCACAATGAGCAGTTCTTC. Amino acids: CASSGGGRLHNEQFF.

This chain connects TRBV6-4 to TRBJ1-5; 10 bases line up with TRBD1. This CDR3 region has 15 residues. Per germline, CDR1 MRHNA and CDR2 SNTAGT. The V and J ends lost 7 bases and 6 bases, in that order; junction bases with no gene match: 9. The CDR3, as DNA: TGTGCCAGCATTCCGGACAGGGGGTGCGGTCAGCCCCAGCATTTT. It is translated as CASIPDRGCGQPQHF.

This clone has a single count. The V call is TRBV11-2, the J call TRBJ2-7; D unresolved. Between the trimmed V and J ends, which lost 2 bases and 3 bases, there was a span of 11 bases. The germline gives CDR1 SGHAT, CDR2 FQNNGV. The CDR3 has 14 residues. The CDR3 DNA sequence: TGTGCCAGCAGCTTAACTGCCGAAAGCTACGAGCAGTACGTC. This gives the protein CASSLTAESYEQYV.

V usage is TRBV4-2 and J usage is TRBJ1-5, with 9 bases lining up with TRBD1. V dropped 0 bases and J dropped 5; count of bases not matched to a gene: 5. The CDR3 totals 16 residues. Germline V gives CDR1 LGHNA, CDR2 YNFKEQ. CDR3 in amino acids: CASSQDGGQGYQPQHF. The CDR3 coding sequence is TGTGCCAGCAGCCAAGACGGAGGACAGGGGTATCAGCCCCAGCATTTT.

The chain couples TRBV7-2 to TRBJ2-1; D gene uncertain. The V gene lost 4 bases and the J gene lost 6 bases, with 7 bases spanning the gap. Germline V lookup: CDR1 SGHTA, CDR2 FQGNSA. CDR3 length: 12 amino acids. The CDR3 protein is CASSSQPNEQFF. The CDR3 coding sequence is TGTGCCAGCAGCTCACAGCCCAATGAGCAGTTCTTC.

This clone was seen just once. The rearrangement uses TRBV7-9 and TRBJ2-5; the D gene is possibly TRBD1 (5 bases). Trimming pared 2 bases from V and 3 bases from J, leaving 10 bases between. The CDR3 is made up of 14 amino acids. CDR1 is SEHNR, CDR2 FQNEAQ, per germline (reference sequence). CDR3 nucleotides: TGTGCCAGCAGCTTACGGTGGGGCGAAGAGACCCAGTACTTC. It is translated as CASSLRWGEETQYF.

This sequence joins TRBV28 and TRBJ1-5; D is uncertain. Trimming removed 6 bases at V and 7 bases at J, with 13 bases between. CDR1 and CDR2 (germline): MDHEN, SYDVKM. The CDR3 covers 13 residues. CDR3 DNA sequence: TGTGCCAGCAGCCAGGAGGGCTGGCAGCCCCAGCATTTT. Translation gives CASSQEGWQPQHF. The whole variable domain, filled in from reference TRBV28 and TRBJ1-5, reads DVKVTQSSRYLVKRTGEKVFLECVQDMDHENMFWYRQDPGLGLRLIYFSYDVKMKEKGDIPEGYSVSREKKERFSLILESASTNQTSMYLCASSQEGWQPQHFGDGTRLSIL.

In this sample, this clone turned up a few times. The J gene is TRBJ2-2, the V gene TRBV10-3, with 8 nucleotides matching TRBD1. With 7 bases clipped from V and 5 bases from J, the junction kept 12 bases outside the gene matches. CDR3 length equals 16 residues. The germline gives CDR1 ENHRY, CDR2 SYGVKD. The CDR3 DNA sequence: TGTGCCATCACCCCAGGAAGGACAGGGAATACCGGGGAGCTGTTTTTT. It specifies CAITPGRTGNTGELFF.

The chain is built from TRBV6-5 and TRBJ1-1; maybe TRBD1 (5 bases). Germline CDR1 and CDR2: MNHEY and SVGAGI. The germline V and J ends were trimmed by 4 bases and 0 bases, with 12 bases remaining between them. The length of the CDR3 is 15 residues. For the CDR3, the DNA is TGTGCCAGCAGTTTCGGGGGGTTATTGAACACTGAAGCTTTCTTT. This translates into CASSFGGLLNTEAFF.

The rearrangement links TRBV7-9 to TRBJ1-1; D gene unclear. Germline lookup yields CDR1 SEHNR and CDR2 FQNEAQ (reference sequence). V lost 1 base to trimming and J lost 1 base, with 4 bases between them. The CDR3 is 13 residues long. DNA for the CDR3: TGTGCCAGCAGCTTAGTGGAGAACACTGAAGCTTTCTTT. Its translation: CASSLVENTEAFF.

The rearrangement links TRBV28 to TRBJ2-1, with 9 positions matching TRBD1. The CDR3 runs to 15 residues. The ends lost 7 bases at V and 7 bases at J; junction bases unmatched: 11. Germline-derived CDR1 and CDR2 are MDHEN and SYDVKM. This CDR3 is CASNAPGQGVNEQFF. In DNA form, the CDR3 reads TGTGCCAGCAATGCACCGGGACAGGGTGTTAATGAGCAGTTCTTC.

The J gene is TRBJ1-2, the V gene TRBV29-1, with D possibly matching TRBD1 (6 bases). Germline V gene sequence: CDR1 SQVTM, CDR2 ANQGSEA. The CDR3 consists of 12 residues. V lost 4 bases to trimming and J lost 5 bases, with 11 bases between them. The CDR3 here is CSVGTDKYGYTF. Written as DNA, the CDR3 is TGCAGCGTTGGGACAGATAAATATGGCTACACCTTC.

The J gene is TRBJ2-2, the V gene TRBV2; D is ambiguous. The CDR3 has 14 amino acids. V lost 6 bases and J 7 bases, leaving 15 bases between the germline ends. Per germline, CDR1 SNHLY and CDR2 FYNNEI. The CDR3 DNA follows: TGTGCCAGCAGCGCCTTAGCCTACGGCGGGGAGCTGTTTTTT. Its protein is CASSALAYGGELFF.